This entry features one T cell receptor (beta chain) sequence. The sample is drawn from a study of blood T cell repertoires in COVID-19. Turning to the study itself: In each case, the material was cDNA or gDNA derived from T cells, B-cell-depleted T cells, or PBMCs.

TCRdb's table, derived via immunoSEQ multiplex PCR, lists solely in-frame clones and lacks some. The sample carries around 200,000 clones, 70% to 90% recorded once. The trim removed 2 bases at V and 1 base at J, leaving 4 bases unmatched. The germline V gene encodes CDR1 SGHTA and CDR2 FQGNSA. The CDR3 extends over 15 amino acids. Sequenced material: peripheral blood. This chain links TRBV7-2 with TRBJ1-1, with 7 bases fitting TRBD1. This receptor was obtained from a human donor with active or convalescent COVID-19. The donor label of this sample is uncertain. CDR3 in DNA: TGTGCCAGCAGCTTATTGGACAGGAAGAACACTGAAGCTTTCTTT. This gives the protein CASSLLDRKNTEAFF.